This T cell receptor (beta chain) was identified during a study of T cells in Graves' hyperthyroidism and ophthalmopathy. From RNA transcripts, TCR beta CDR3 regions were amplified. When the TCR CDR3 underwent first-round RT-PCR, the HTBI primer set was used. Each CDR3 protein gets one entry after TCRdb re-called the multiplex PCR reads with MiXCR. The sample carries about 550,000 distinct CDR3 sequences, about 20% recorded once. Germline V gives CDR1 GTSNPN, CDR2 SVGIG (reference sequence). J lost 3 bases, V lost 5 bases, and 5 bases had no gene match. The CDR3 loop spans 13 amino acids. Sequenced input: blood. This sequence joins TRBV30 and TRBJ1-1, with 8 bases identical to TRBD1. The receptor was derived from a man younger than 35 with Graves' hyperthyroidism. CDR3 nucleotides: TGTGCCTGGGGAAACAGGGGGGACACTGAAGCTTTCTTT. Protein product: CAWGNRGDTEAFF.